The present T cell receptor (beta chain) was sequenced within a study of CD8+CD57+ T cells in acquired aplastic anemia. Background on the study: Mean DNA quantity obtained from sorted CD4+ and CD8+ cells was about 3 ug. Roughly 10.8 million reads were obtained on average for healthy donor CD4+ cells. The study, taken as a whole, reports: Around 27 CD8+ CDR3 sequences occurred in both the patients and the controls.

Points on this clonotype: As yet, its antigen is unknown. A single base separates this from a much larger clone, so it may be a read error. It is likely a read error, because the conserved phenylalanine at the end of the CDR3 is missing.

V lost 9 bases to trimming and J lost 7 bases, with 28 bases between them. CDR3 size: 17 residues. Germline CDR1 reads LNHDA; CDR2 reads SQIVND (reference sequence). Researchers used genomic DNA as the template to profile TCR beta VDJ and CDR3. TCRdb processed the reads anew with MiXCR; each CDR3 protein has one entry. The table lists around 200,000 distinct CDR3 sequences, around 59% of them singletons. The receptor comes from a human donor in good health, serving as a control. Specimen: sorted CD4+, CD8+, or CD8+CD57+ T cells (not recorded which) from PBMCs. The chain uses TRBV19 and TRBJ2-1, with D possibly being TRBD2 (6 bases). CDR3 amino acids: CASSLLLPRGTRNEQFL. For the CDR3, the DNA is TGTGCCAGCAGTCTACTCCTACCCCGGGGGACGAGGAATGAGCAGTTCCTC.